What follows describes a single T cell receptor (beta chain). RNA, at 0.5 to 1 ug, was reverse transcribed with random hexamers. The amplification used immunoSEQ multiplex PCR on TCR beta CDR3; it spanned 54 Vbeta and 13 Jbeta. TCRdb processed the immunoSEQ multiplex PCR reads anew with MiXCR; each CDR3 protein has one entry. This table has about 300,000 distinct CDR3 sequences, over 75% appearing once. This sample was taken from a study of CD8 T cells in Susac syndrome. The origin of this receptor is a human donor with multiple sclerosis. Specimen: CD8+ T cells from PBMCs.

The CDR3: CASSFDSAPPRSEKLFF. In DNA form, the CDR3 reads TGTGCCAGCAGTTTTGATAGCGCACCTCCTCGGAGCGAAAAACTGTTTTTT. The J gene is TRBJ1-4, the V gene TRBV12-3 or TRBV12-4; D unclear. Trimming stripped 3 bases from V and 8 bases from J, with 22 bases between. This CDR3 region has 17 residues.